These 21 T cell receptor beta chains were all obtained from the same sample, sequenced in a study of neoadjuvant anti-PD-1 for oral cavity cancer. Time point indicated: after neoadjuvant nivolumab, at surgical resection. TCRdb keeps only in-frame clones here, not all; method: immunoSEQ multiplex PCR. The data show more than 9,000 clones, around two thirds seen once. Specimen: tumor tissue, collected after nivolumab (anti-PD-1) treatment. These receptor sequences come from a person aged 35-79 years with oral cavity squamous cell carcinoma.

The CDR3 loop reads CASSPDRAYEQYF. The CDR3 nucleotides read TGCGCCAGCAGTCCAGACAGGGCTTACGAGCAGTACTTC. This chain connects TRBV10-2 to TRBJ2-7, with 7 bases fitting TRBD1. CDR1 is WSHSY and CDR2 is SAAADI in the germline V gene. V was pared by 5 bases and J by 4 bases, with 5 bases of the junction left unmatched. The CDR3 length is 13 residues.

The rearrangement joins TRBV4-1 to TRBJ2-1, with D perhaps TRBD2 (6 bases). From germline, CDR1 is MGHRA and CDR2 YSYEKL. The CDR3 runs 19 residues. Trimming removed 0 bases at V and 5 bases at J, with 23 bases between. CDR3 bases: TGCGCCAGCAGCCAAGACGTCCTTCGGGGGTTACCCCTCCACAATGAGCAGTTCTTC. Its translation is CASSQDVLRGLPLHNEQFF.

CDR3 in DNA: TGTGCCAGCAGCCCTCCCCTGGGACTAGCGGGGGTTACAGATACGCAGTATTTT. Translated: CASSPPLGLAGVTDTQYF. The chain carries TRBV7-9 and TRBJ2-3, with 14 bases matching TRBD2. CDR3 length: 18 amino acids. The germline gives CDR1 SEHNR, CDR2 FQNEAQ (reference sequence). Trimming took 5 bases from V and 3 from J; bases not matched to a gene: 10. Together with reference TRBV7-9 and TRBJ2-3, the CDR3 gives the full variable domain: DTGVSQNPRHKITKRGQNVTFRCDPISEHNRLYWYRQTLGQGPEFLTYFQNEAQLEKSRLLSDRFSAERPKGSFSTLEIQRTEQGDSAMYLCASSPPLGLAGVTDTQYFGPGTRLTVL.

J is TRBJ2-7 and V is TRBV7-9; 7 bases are shared with TRBD1. This CDR3 has 19 residues. From germline, CDR1 is SEHNR and CDR2 FQNEAQ (reference sequence). J lost 4 bases, V lost 5 bases, and 23 bases had no gene match. CDR3 DNA: TGTGCCAGCAGCCCCCCCGTCGATCTGACAGGGTATAGAGGATACGAGCAGTACTTC. Residues: CASSPPVDLTGYRGYEQYF.

The gene calls are TRBV7-8 and TRBJ2-3; 7 nucleotides line up with TRBD2. Looked up from germline, CDR1 is SGHVS and CDR2 is FQNEAQ. The CDR3 sequence is 16 residues long. The V segment lost 2 bases and the J segment 4 bases; nucleotides outside the gene matches: 9. The CDR3 region is CASSLWASGQADTQYF. The CDR3, as DNA: TGTGCCAGCAGCTTATGGGCTAGCGGCCAAGCAGATACGCAGTATTTT.

In its sample, this clone was seen once. The chain combines TRBV5-4 with TRBJ2-7, with TRBD1 identical over 7 bases. The V segment lost 5 bases and the J segment 7 bases; nucleotides outside the gene matches: 9. The CDR3 runs 13 residues. Germline V lookup: CDR1 SGHNT, CDR2 YYREEE (reference sequence). For the CDR3, the DNA is TGTGCCAGCAGGGAACAGGGGTTCGGTGAGCAGTACTTC. This translates into CASREQGFGEQYF. Variable domain in full (rest from reference TRBV5-4 and TRBJ2-7): ETGVTQSPTHLIKTRGQQVTLRCSSQSGHNTVSWYQQALGQGPQFIFQYYREEENGRGNFPPRFSGLQFPNYSSELNVNALELDDSALYLCASREQGFGEQYFGPGTRLTVT.

This clone has a handful of counts. The chain employs TRBV7-2 and TRBJ2-2, with D hard to call. The CDR3 is made up of 11 amino acids. Germline CDR1 reads SGHTA; CDR2 reads FQGNSA. The V and J ends lost 5 bases and 9 bases respectively, with 7 bases between them. The CDR3: CASSPSRELFF. Written as DNA, the CDR3 is TGTGCCAGCAGCCCCTCCCGGGAGCTGTTTTTT.

The chain recombines TRBV7-9 with TRBJ1-5; D not resolved. The CDR3 covers 12 residues. The V end lost 5 bases, the J end lost 9 bases, and 11 bases lay between the germline ends. The V gene's germline CDR1 is SEHNR and CDR2 FQNEAQ (reference sequence). The CDR3 coding sequence is TGTGCCAGCAGCCTATACGACCGGCCCCAGCATTTT. Its protein is CASSLYDRPQHF.

The chain joins TRBV18 to TRBJ2-4; 11 bases agree with TRBD2. The CDR3 runs to 14 residues. The V gene end was trimmed by 2 bases and the J gene end by 7 bases; junction bases not matched to a gene: 1. Germline V CDR1 and CDR2: KGHSH, LQKENI. CDR3 protein: CASSPGTSGNIQYF. The CDR3 DNA follows: TGTGCCAGCTCACCAGGGACTAGCGGTAACATTCAGTACTTC.

This chain uses TRBV19 with TRBJ2-1; D remains ambiguous. Germline-derived CDR1 and CDR2 are LNHDA and SQIVND (reference sequence). CDR3 size: 12 residues. V lost 5 bases and J 7 bases, leaving 9 bases between the germline ends. CDR3 bases: TGTGCCAGTAGTTCGCTCGGAAATGAGCAGTTCTTC. Translated: CASSSLGNEQFF. The entire variable domain, with the rest obtained from reference TRBV19 and TRBJ2-1, is as follows: DGGITQSPKYLFRKEGQNVTLSCEQNLNHDAMYWYRQDPGQGLRLIYYSQIVNDFQKGDIAEGYSVSREKKESFPLTVTSAQKNPTAFYLCASSSLGNEQFFGPGTRLTVL.

This clone showed up just a few times. The DNA for the CDR3 is TGTGCCAGCAGCTTGGCCCCACTAAGGTCTATAGATACGCAGTATTTT. This sequence encodes CASSLAPLRSIDTQYF. This sequence joins TRBV5-4 and TRBJ2-3; D is unresolved. This CDR3 is 16 amino acids long. From germline, CDR1 is SGHNT and CDR2 YYREEE (reference sequence). Trimming shortened V by 0 bases and J by 5 bases, and 16 bases separated the two germline ends.

The chain links TRBV19 to TRBJ1-4; possible D gene TRBD1, 5 bases. This CDR3 contains 14 residues. Per the germline V gene, CDR1 is LNHDA and CDR2 is SQIVND (reference sequence). The germline V and J ends were trimmed by 5 bases and 7 bases, with 14 bases remaining between them. The CDR3 region has the DNA TGTGCCAGTAGTTTCCGGGACGTTGGTGAAAAACTGTTTTTT. Encoded protein: CASSFRDVGEKLFF. Using reference TRBV19 and TRBJ1-4 for the parts outside the CDR3, the full variable domain is DGGITQSPKYLFRKEGQNVTLSCEQNLNHDAMYWYRQDPGQGLRLIYYSQIVNDFQKGDIAEGYSVSREKKESFPLTVTSAQKNPTAFYLCASSFRDVGEKLFFGSGTQLSVL.

This clone has just a few counts. The chain is built from TRBV5-4 and TRBJ2-2, with D uncertain. Germline-derived CDR1 and CDR2 are SGHNT and YYREEE (reference sequence). Between the trimmed V and J ends, which lost 0 bases and 6 bases, there was a span of 9 bases. CDR3 size: 14 residues. The CDR3 region is CASSLGAEPGELFF. The CDR3 nucleotides are TGTGCCAGCAGCTTGGGGGCCGAGCCCGGGGAGCTGTTTTTT.

V gene TRBV6-6 combines with J gene TRBJ1-1; possibly TRBD1 for D (6 bases). Germline CDR1 and CDR2: MNHNY and SVGAGI (reference sequence). Trimming removed 6 bases from V and 0 bases from J, with 11 bases in between. This CDR3 has 14 residues. DNA of the CDR3: TGTGCCAGCAGCACAGGGCCTGTGAACACTGAAGCTTTCTTT. It specifies CASSTGPVNTEAFF.

This clone is categorized as large. This rearrangement joins TRBV5-1 to TRBJ2-7; the D gene is possibly TRBD1 (7 bases). The CDR3 is made up of 16 amino acids. Trimming cost V 0 bases and J 2 bases, with 15 bases left between them. Germline CDR1 SGHRS, CDR2 YFSETQ. CDR3 nucleotides: TGCGCCAGCAGCTTGGGCCAGGGGGGTGGCCCCTACGAGCAGTACTTC. Translated: CASSLGQGGGPYEQYF.

The chain uses TRBV14 and TRBJ2-2; TRBD2 agrees at 10 bases. The CDR3 extends over 15 amino acids. With 4 bases clipped from V and 4 bases from J, the junction kept 3 bases outside the gene matches. Germline CDR1 reads SGHDN; CDR2 reads FVKESK. DNA for the CDR3: TGTGCCAGCAGCCTTAGCGGGGGGTCCACCGGGGAGCTGTTTTTT. As protein: CASSLSGGSTGELFF.

This clone was seen a few times. The chain employs TRBV5-6 and TRBJ1-1; 7 bases agree with TRBD1. CDR1 SGHDT and CDR2 YYEEEE come from the germline V gene. Unmatched junction bases numbered 8, after V lost 0 bases and J lost 0 bases. The CDR3 is 17 residues long. CDR3 in DNA: TGTGCCAGCAGCTTGGCACAGGGGATGAGCATGAACACTGAAGCTTTCTTT. Protein: CASSLAQGMSMNTEAFF.

The gene calls are TRBV6-1 and TRBJ2-6; TRBD2 matches 7 bases. Looked up from germline, CDR1 is MNHNS and CDR2 is SASEGT. Trimming at V came to 7 bases and at J to 2 bases, leaving 5 bases not matched to a gene. The CDR3 totals 15 residues. CDR3 nucleotides: TGTGCCAGCAACAGCGCGGGGGCTGGGGCCAACGTCCTGACTTTC. Translating gives CASNSAGAGANVLTF.

Here the CDR3 reads CASSITPRTEAFF. DNA of the CDR3: TGTGCCAGCAGCATAACCCCACGCACTGAAGCTTTCTTT. The chain recombines TRBV7-2 with TRBJ1-1, with D unresolved. The V end lost 5 bases, the J end lost 4 bases, and 11 bases lay between the germline ends. The V gene's germline CDR1 is SGHTA and CDR2 FQGNSA. The CDR3 spans 13 residues.

The V and J genes are TRBV6-1 and TRBJ1-2, with D perhaps matching TRBD1 (6 bases). The CDR3 has 13 residues. Looked up from germline, CDR1 is MNHNS and CDR2 is SASEGT. The V and J ends lost 2 bases and 7 bases respectively, with 11 bases between them. This CDR3 reads CASSETGRGGYTF. The CDR3 coding sequence is TGTGCCAGCAGTGAAACAGGCAGGGGTGGCTACACCTTC.

The CDR3 loop is CASSPGLAGGRDTDTQYF. CDR3 bases: TGTGCCAGCAGTCCAGGACTAGCGGGAGGGAGGGACACAGATACGCAGTATTTT. The chain carries TRBV28 and TRBJ2-3, with 15 bases aligning to TRBD2. V dropped 5 bases and J dropped 2; count of bases not matched to a gene: 8. Germline CDR1 is MDHEN and CDR2 is SYDVKM. The CDR3 has 18 amino acids.